Listed here are 28 T cell receptor beta chains from one sample, sequenced in a study of technical replicates of blood from several donors. Sequencing used immunoSEQ multiplex PCR; TCRdb keeps in-frame clones, though not all of them. The sample consists of some 70,000 clones, about 97% of them appearing once. Input material: T cells isolated from PBMCs. These receptors were taken from a human donor in good health.

The chain uses TRBV7-3 and TRBJ2-2; TRBD2 matches at 14 bases. Germline-derived CDR1 and CDR2 are SGHTA and FQGTGA. CDR3 size: 16 residues. With 5 bases clipped from V and 7 bases from J, the junction kept 6 bases outside the gene matches. The chain's CDR3 is CASSRGLAGAVGELFF. The CDR3 DNA reads as TGTGCCAGCAGCAGGGGACTAGCGGGAGCGGTCGGGGAGCTGTTTTTT.

The V call is TRBV7-2, the J call TRBJ1-1, with D maybe TRBD1 (5 bases). V lost 2 bases and J lost 6, with 19 bases in between. CDR1 is SGHTA, CDR2 FQGNSA, per germline. The CDR3 loop spans 16 amino acids. CDR3 sequence (DNA): TGTGCCAGCAGCTTAATGCGGCGGGGGGGAAGTCCTGAAGCTTTCTTT. It translates to CASSLMRRGGSPEAFF.

The chain links TRBV9 to TRBJ1-1, with D perhaps TRBD1 (5 bases). Trimming took 3 bases from V and 2 from J, leaving 8 bases between them. The CDR3 sequence is 13 residues long. Germline assignment: CDR1 SGDLS and CDR2 YYNGEE. The CDR3 reads CASSARVNTEAFF. In DNA, the CDR3 is TGTGCCAGCAGCGCCAGGGTAAACACTGAAGCTTTCTTT.

The chain has TRBV4-1 and TRBJ1-3; possibly TRBD1 for D (6 bases). Germline-derived CDR1 and CDR2 are MGHRA and YSYEKL. The length of the CDR3 is 15 residues. The ends were cut back, 3 bases at V and 2 bases at J, with 11 bases in the middle. This chain's CDR3 is CASSHNTGTGNTIYF. The CDR3 DNA reads as TGCGCCAGCAGCCACAACACAGGGACTGGAAACACCATATATTTT.

The gene calls are TRBV28 and TRBJ1-3, with TRBD1 as a possible D gene (5 bases). CDR1 MDHEN and CDR2 SYDVKM come from the germline V gene. The ends were cut back, 1 base at V and 4 bases at J, with 14 bases in the middle. The length of the CDR3 is 16 residues. The CDR3 region is CASSLSGLALGNTIYF. The DNA for the CDR3 is TGTGCCAGCAGTTTATCGGGACTGGCCCTCGGAAACACCATATATTTT.

This clone appeared once. This chain's CDR3 is CASSLLAGGAHEQYF. For the CDR3, the DNA is TGTGCCAGCAGCTTACTGGCGGGAGGGGCCCACGAGCAGTACTTC. The rearrangement links TRBV7-3 to TRBJ2-7, with 9 bases fitting TRBD2. This CDR3 spans 15 amino acids. Unmatched junction bases numbered 7, after V lost 2 bases and J lost 5 bases. The germline CDR1 and CDR2 sequences are SGHTA and FQGTGA. The whole variable domain, remainder taken from reference TRBV7-3 and TRBJ2-7, is GAGVSQTPSNKVTEKGKYVELRCDPISGHTALYWYRQSLGQGPEFLIYFQGTGAADDSGLPNDRFFAVRPEGSVSTLKIQRTERGDSAVYLCASSLLAGGAHEQYFGPGTRLTVT.

The chain couples TRBV10-3 to TRBJ2-2, with TRBD1 matching 9 bases. The CDR3 loop spans 15 amino acids. CDR1 is ENHRY, CDR2 SYGVKD, per germline. J gave up 3 bases and V 5 bases, and 4 bases lay outside the gene matches. CDR3 in DNA: TGTGCCATCAGTCTCAGACAGGGGGACACCGGGGAGCTGTTTTTT. It is translated as CAISLRQGDTGELFF.

The chain combines TRBV29-1 with TRBJ1-1; D might be TRBD1 (6 bases). Germline values: CDR1 SQVTM, CDR2 ANQGSEA. The ends were cut back, 4 bases at V and 1 base at J, with 10 bases in the middle. The CDR3 runs to 13 residues. The DNA of the CDR3 is TGCAGCGTTGCTAGACAGGAGAACACTGAAGCTTTCTTT. Translated, it gives CSVARQENTEAFF.

The chain recombines TRBV2 with TRBJ2-1, with 7 bases fitting TRBD2. The V gene's germline CDR1 is SNHLY and CDR2 FYNNEI. The CDR3 is 15 residues long. V was clipped by 1 base and J by 6 bases; unmatched bases: 6. CDR3 amino acids: CASSEGLAELNEQFF. The CDR3 nucleotides are TGTGCCAGCAGTGAAGGCCTAGCGGAGCTCAATGAGCAGTTCTTC. Together with reference TRBV2 and TRBJ2-1, the CDR3 gives the full variable domain: EPEVTQTPSHQVTQMGQEVILRCVPISNHLYFYWYRQILGQKVEFLVSFYNNEISEKSEIFDDQFSVERPDGSNFTLKIRSTKLEDSAMYFCASSEGLAELNEQFFGPGTRLTVL.

This clone has just one count. The chain couples TRBV4-1 to TRBJ2-7; 7 positions agree with TRBD2. Germline CDR1 is MGHRA and CDR2 is YSYEKL. This CDR3 is 17 amino acids long. V trimming: 2 bases; J trimming: 5 bases; junction bases outside the gene matches: 15. The CDR3 DNA reads TGCGCCAGCAGCCAACCTAGAGGAGAGGGGAGGGGTAACGAGCAGTACTTC. This translates into CASSQPRGEGRGNEQYF.

The V gene is TRBV4-2, the J gene TRBJ2-2, with 7 bases fitting TRBD2. The CDR3 runs to 17 residues. The junction had 7 bases not matched to a gene; V was cut back by 0 bases and J by 3 bases. Germline V CDR1 and CDR2: LGHNA, YNFKEQ. CDR3 region: CASSQDRGLQHTGELFF. In nucleotides, the CDR3 is TGTGCCAGCAGCCAAGATCGGGGACTACAACACACCGGGGAGCTGTTTTTT.

The sample holds one count of this clone. The J gene is TRBJ2-3, the V gene TRBV30, with 14 bases identical to TRBD2. The CDR3 totals 15 residues. J lost 5 bases, V lost 1 base, and 2 bases had no gene match. Germline V CDR1 and CDR2: GTSNPN, SVGIG (reference sequence). The CDR3 DNA follows: TGTGCCTGGAGTGAAGGACTAGCGGGAGGAGATACGCAGTATTTT. Translated: CAWSEGLAGGDTQYF. The full variable domain, in which reference TRBV30 and TRBJ2-3 provide the parts outside the CDR3, is SQTIHQWPATLVQPVGSPLSLECTVEGTSNPNLYWYRQAAGRGLQLLFYSVGIGQISSEVPQNLSASRPQDRQFILSSKKLLLSDSGFYLCAWSEGLAGGDTQYFGPGTRLTVL.

This chain uses TRBV5-1 with TRBJ2-2; 7 nucleotides match TRBD2. The CDR3 consists of 16 residues. V shed 0 bases and J 1 base; nucleotides not matched to a gene: 3. Germline assignment: CDR1 SGHRS and CDR2 YFSETQ. The CDR3 protein is CASSLVASGNTGELFF. The DNA of the CDR3 is TGCGCCAGCAGCTTGGTGGCTAGCGGGAACACCGGGGAGCTGTTTTTT.

The chain is built from TRBV29-1 and TRBJ1-4, with TRBD1 matching 8 bases. Germline V gives CDR1 SQVTM, CDR2 ANQGSEA. V dropped 5 bases and J dropped 1; count of bases not matched to a gene: 6. This CDR3 is 15 amino acids long. The CDR3 reads CSVFTGGVTNEKLFF. The CDR3 nucleotides read TGCAGCGTTTTTACAGGGGGGGTAACTAATGAAAAACTGTTTTTT. Based on the CDR3 plus reference TRBV29-1 and TRBJ1-4, the full variable domain is SAVISQKPSRDICQRGTSLTIQCQVDSQVTMMFWYRQQPGQSLTLIATANQGSEATYESGFVIDKFPISRPNLTFSTLTVSNMSPEDSSIYLCSVFTGGVTNEKLFFGSGTQLSVL.

This rearrangement joins TRBV29-1 to TRBJ2-7; 12 bases are shared with TRBD1. Looked up from germline, CDR1 is SQVTM and CDR2 is ANQGSEA. The CDR3 is 15 amino acids. The V segment lost 6 bases and the J segment 5 bases; nucleotides outside the gene matches: 11. CDR3 loop: CSVAAPGQGAHEQYF. CDR3 DNA sequence: TGCAGCGTCGCCGCCCCGGGACAGGGGGCGCACGAGCAGTACTTC.

V is TRBV12-5 and J is TRBJ2-1; TRBD2 matches 11 bases. With V trimmed by 4 bases and J by 3 bases, 8 bases remained unmatched. CDR3 length: 17 residues. Germline-derived CDR1 and CDR2 are LGHNT and FRNRAP. The DNA of the CDR3 is TGTGCTAGTGGTTCCCAATTAGCGGGAGGGGTCTACAATGAGCAGTTCTTC. As protein: CASGSQLAGGVYNEQFF.

CDR3 region: CASRTSGTDTQYF. The CDR3 DNA reads as TGTGCCAGCCGGACTAGCGGCACAGATACGCAGTATTTT. The gene calls are TRBV27 and TRBJ2-3; TRBD2 agrees at 9 bases. V shed 8 bases and J 1 base; nucleotides not matched to a gene: 1. The CDR3 has 13 amino acids. Germline assignment: CDR1 MNHEY and CDR2 SMNVEV (reference sequence).

The genes are TRBV28 and TRBJ2-3, with 7 bases aligning to TRBD2. J lost 4 bases, V lost 2 bases, and 9 bases had no gene match. Germline V gene sequence: CDR1 MDHEN, CDR2 SYDVKM. This CDR3 comprises 16 residues. This chain's CDR3 is CASSLAAEGGADTQYF. CDR3 DNA: TGTGCCAGCAGTTTAGCGGCAGAGGGAGGGGCAGATACGCAGTATTTT.

The chain couples TRBV11-2 to TRBJ2-1; D is unclear. Germline CDR1 is SGHAT and CDR2 is FQNNGV. The V and J ends lost 1 base and 5 bases respectively, with 6 bases between them. The CDR3 has 13 amino acids. Written as DNA, the CDR3 is TGTGCCAGCAGCTTAGGGGCCAACAATGAGCAGTTCTTC. Its protein is CASSLGANNEQFF.

This rearrangement joins TRBV30 to TRBJ2-7; tentatively, D is TRBD1 (6 bases). Germline V gene sequence: CDR1 GTSNPN, CDR2 SVGIG (reference sequence). This CDR3 is 14 amino acids long. Trimming shortened V by 2 bases and J by 0 bases, and 11 bases separated the two germline ends. Here the CDR3 DNA reads TGTGCCTGGAGTAGGGGGACGGGCTCCTACGAGCAGTACTTC. It is translated as CAWSRGTGSYEQYF. The full variable domain, rest sourced from reference TRBV30 and TRBJ2-7, is SQTIHQWPATLVQPVGSPLSLECTVEGTSNPNLYWYRQAAGRGLQLLFYSVGIGQISSEVPQNLSASRPQDRQFILSSKKLLLSDSGFYLCAWSRGTGSYEQYFGPGTRLTVT.

V gene TRBV7-3 combines with J gene TRBJ2-6; 8 positions agree with TRBD2. V lost 0 bases, J lost 12 bases, and 10 bases stayed unmatched. The germline V gene encodes CDR1 SGHTA and CDR2 FQGTGA. The length of the CDR3 is 16 residues. DNA for the CDR3: TGTGCCAGCAGCTTAACAGGGACTAGTGTACCGCCCGTCCTGACTTTC. This gives the protein CASSLTGTSVPPVLTF.

The V gene is TRBV4-2, the J gene TRBJ1-1; 8 bases map to TRBD1. The CDR3 sequence is 16 residues long. Germline lookup yields CDR1 LGHNA and CDR2 YNFKEQ. Trimming took 7 bases from V and 1 from J; bases not matched to a gene: 11. CDR3 region: CASTIAQTGENTEAFF. The CDR3 bases are TGTGCCAGCACCATAGCCCAGACAGGGGAGAACACTGAAGCTTTCTTT.

This clone was seen a single time. The chain carries TRBV29-1 and TRBJ2-4; the D is unclear. Germline V gene sequence: CDR1 SQVTM, CDR2 ANQGSEA. Trimming stripped 4 bases from V and 0 bases from J, with 22 bases between. The CDR3 is 18 residues long. The DNA for the CDR3 is TGCAGCGTTGTATCCGCTACAGTTACCCCTTTAGCCAAAAACATTCAGTACTTC. Translating gives CSVVSATVTPLAKNIQYF.

The chain has TRBV7-2 and TRBJ1-1, with 10 bases matching TRBD1. The germline V gene encodes CDR1 SGHTA and CDR2 FQGNSA. The CDR3 has 15 residues. The trim removed 4 bases at V and 4 bases at J, leaving 6 bases unmatched. The CDR3 spells CASSSRQGASTEAFF. The CDR3 DNA reads TGTGCCAGCAGCTCTCGACAGGGGGCGAGCACTGAAGCTTTCTTT.

V gene TRBV7-9 combines with J gene TRBJ1-1; 7 bases map to TRBD1. The V and J ends lost 5 bases and 4 bases, in that order; junction bases with no gene match: 1. The germline CDR1 and CDR2 sequences are SEHNR and FQNEAQ (reference sequence). The CDR3 runs to 12 residues. CDR3 nucleotides: TGTGCCAGCAGCAGGGGGCCCACTGAAGCTTTCTTT. This encodes CASSRGPTEAFF.

The rearrangement joins TRBV6-5 to TRBJ1-1; the D gene is possibly TRBD1 (5 bases). The CDR3 totals 15 residues. The germline CDR1 and CDR2 sequences are MNHEY and SVGAGI. Trimming pared 5 bases from V and 0 bases from J, leaving 13 bases between. CDR3 loop: CASSPGVLLNTEAFF. The DNA for the CDR3 is TGTGCCAGCAGTCCGGGGGTCTTATTGAACACTGAAGCTTTCTTT.

J is TRBJ2-6 and V is TRBV5-1; TRBD1 agrees at 7 bases. The CDR3 contains 18 residues. The V gene end was trimmed by 1 base and the J gene end by 0 bases; junction bases not matched to a gene: 7. CDR1 and CDR2 from the germline V gene are SGHRS and YFSETQ. The CDR3 region is CASSLSGQALSGANVLTF. CDR3 nucleotides: TGCGCCAGCAGCTTGTCCGGACAGGCCCTCTCTGGGGCCAACGTCCTGACTTTC.

The chain is built from TRBV6-1 and TRBJ2-7; a weak D match, TRBD1 (6 bases). Germline V gives CDR1 MNHNS, CDR2 SASEGT. The CDR3 runs 14 residues. The V and J ends lost 2 bases and 3 bases respectively, with 11 bases between them. In nucleotides, the CDR3 is TGTGCCAGCAGTGAATTCAGGGGAATCTACGAGCAGTACTTC. Translated, it gives CASSEFRGIYEQYF.